This is a list of T cell receptor beta chains from one sample in a study of blood T cell repertoires in COVID-19. Sequencing was performed with immunoSEQ multiplex PCR; in TCRdb, only in-frame clones are kept and a portion is missing. Found here are around 100,000 clones, roughly 82% of them singletons; the top ten hold 3.5% to 5%. The sample was peripheral blood. The receptor set was obtained from a human donor in a cohort sampled during active COVID-19. Each CDR3 is given with its conserved first and last residue. Fields, in order: D gene, clone size, V gene, J gene, CDR3 protein, CDR3 DNA. A D gene is named only where the DNA matches it firmly. Clone size appears in some rows only: once, few, many, or a class for an expanded clone.

>.|.|TRBV11-2|TRBJ2-3
CASSFSGTQYF
TGTGCCAGCAGCTTCTCGGGTACGCAGTATTTT
>.|few|TRBV5-4|TRBJ2-4
CAAGAPLNIQYF
TGTGCCGCCGGAGCGCCGCTAAACATTCAGTACTTC
>TRBD1|once|TRBV19|TRBJ2-5
CASSIFVTGGRVTQYF
TGTGCCAGTAGTATATTTGTGACAGGGGGACGGGTGACCCAGTACTTC
>.|.|TRBV5-5|TRBJ1-4
CASSLGFGGAEKLFF
TGTGCCAGCAGCTTGGGGTTTGGGGGGGCTGAAAAACTGTTTTTT
>TRBD1|.|TRBV6-4|TRBJ2-5
CASSDQGVQETQYF
TGTGCCAGCAGTGATCAGGGGGTACAGGAGACCCAGTACTTC
>.|.|TRBV18|TRBJ1-5
CASSPTGSLSNQPQHF
TGTGCCAGCTCACCAACCGGGAGCCTTAGCAATCAGCCCCAGCATTTT
>.|.|TRBV5-1|TRBJ2-1
CASSLEGVSYNEQFF
TGCGCCAGCAGCTTGGAAGGGGTTTCCTACAATGAGCAGTTCTTC
>TRBD2|.|TRBV7-2|TRBJ2-1
CASSLASGGAYNEQFF
TGTGCCAGCAGCTTAGCTAGCGGGGGGGCCTACAATGAGCAGTTCTTC
>.|.|TRBV5-1|TRBJ1-2
CASSLDSSNYGYTF
TGCGCCAGCAGCTTGGACAGCTCTAACTATGGCTACACCTTC
>.|.|TRBV28|TRBJ1-4
CASRQQGPTNEKLFF
TGTGCCAGCAGACAACAGGGCCCAACTAATGAAAAACTGTTTTTT
>.|.|TRBV3-1/TRBV3-2|TRBJ1-5
CASSINLGQPQHF
TGTGCCAGCAGCATTAATCTAGGTCAGCCCCAGCATTTT
>TRBD1|.|TRBV10-3|TRBJ2-2
CARLRQGNTGELFF
TGTGCCAGACTCAGACAGGGTAACACCGGGGAGCTGTTTTTT
>TRBD1|.|TRBV25-1|TRBJ2-3
CASSTRQGALDTQYF
TGTGCCAGCAGTACACGACAGGGGGCTCTGGATACGCAGTATTTT
>TRBD2|.|TRBV7-9|TRBJ2-7
CASSLMGGGAEEQYF
TGTGCCAGCAGCTTAATGGGCGGGGGGGCGGAAGAGCAGTACTTC
>TRBD2|.|TRBV9|TRBJ2-1
CASSPGLANYNEQFF
TGTGCCAGCAGCCCTGGACTAGCGAACTACAATGAGCAGTTCTTC
>TRBD1|.|TRBV9|TRBJ1-1
CASSQTGMTEAFF
TGTGCCAGCAGCCAGACAGGGATGACTGAAGCTTTCTTT
>.|.|TRBV7-9|TRBJ1-1
CASSPDRWNSEAFF
TGTGCCAGCAGCCCTGACAGGTGGAATTCTGAAGCTTTCTTT
>TRBD1|.|TRBV24-1|TRBJ1-4
CATSDPTGVGEKLFF
TGTGCCACCAGTGACCCGACAGGGGTGGGGGAAAAACTGTTTTTT
>TRBD2|few|TRBV4-2|TRBJ2-5
CASSRGTSGYQETQYF
TGTGCCAGCAGCCGAGGGACTAGCGGATACCAAGAGACCCAGTACTTC
>.|.|TRBV18|TRBJ2-7
CASSPPGSYEQYF
TGTGCCAGCTCACCACCCGGCTCCTACGAGCAGTACTTC
>TRBD1|.|TRBV27|TRBJ2-7
CATKPGQGFTALHEQYF
TGTGCCACGAAACCGGGACAGGGGTTTACCGCCCTCCACGAGCAGTACTTC
>TRBD1|few|TRBV4-2|TRBJ1-3
CASSPTGSGNTIYF
TGTGCCAGCAGCCCGACAGGGAGTGGAAACACCATATATTTT
>TRBD2|.|TRBV30|TRBJ2-1
CAWSGTSDEQFF
TGTGCCTGGTCCGGGACTAGTGATGAGCAGTTCTTC
>.|.|TRBV5-1|TRBJ2-1
CASTKEGGNSYNEQFF
TGCGCCAGCACGAAGGAAGGGGGTAACTCCTACAATGAGCAGTTCTTC
>TRBD1|.|TRBV27|TRBJ1-1
CASSLRPPQGSSTEAFF
TGTGCCAGCAGTTTACGTCCACCACAGGGGTCGAGCACTGAAGCTTTCTTT
>TRBD1|.|TRBV7-2|TRBJ1-1
CASSLPTGTERAFF
TGTGCCAGCAGCCTCCCAACCGGGACAGAGAGAGCTTTCTTT
>.|few|TRBV7-2|TRBJ2-7
CASSSEVYLGYEQYF
TGTGCCAGCAGCTCAGAGGTTTATTTGGGTTACGAGCAGTACTTC
>TRBD1|.|TRBV4-2|TRBJ1-4
CASSLRGQGYEKLFF
TGTGCCAGCAGCCTGAGGGGACAGGGCTACGAAAAACTGTTTTTT
>.|.|TRBV19|TRBJ1-1
CASSPTGGEAFF
TGTGCCAGTAGTCCCACTGGAGGTGAAGCTTTCTTT
>.|.|TRBV7-2|TRBJ1-1
CASSFGFGGGKVDTEAFF
TGTGCCAGCAGCTTCGGGTTCGGGGGGGGGAAAGTCGACACTGAAGCTTTCTTT
>.|.|TRBV27|TRBJ1-6
CASSFNRDSPLHF
TGTGCCAGCAGTTTCAACAGGGATTCACCCCTCCACTTT
>.|.|TRBV3-1/TRBV3-2|TRBJ1-5
CASSQGWGVSNQPQHF
TGTGCCAGCAGCCAAGGATGGGGAGTAAGCAATCAGCCCCAGCATTTT
>.|.|TRBV5-1|TRBJ1-1
CASSPDLQGNTEAFF
TGCGCCAGCAGCCCAGATTTACAGGGGAACACTGAAGCTTTCTTT
>TRBD1|.|TRBV5-1|TRBJ1-1
CASSIGTEPTEAFF
TGCGCCAGCAGCATAGGGACAGAGCCGACTGAAGCTTTCTTT
>.|few|TRBV3-1/TRBV3-2|TRBJ2-2
CASSQLQATGELFF
TGTGCCAGCAGCCAGTTACAGGCCACCGGGGAGCTGTTTTTT
>.|.|TRBV7-3|TRBJ2-3
CASSLNGRTQYF
TGTGCCAGCAGCCTAAACGGCAGGACGCAGTATTTT
>.|.|TRBV5-1|TRBJ1-2
CASSFGSGSGYTF
TGCGCCAGCAGCTTTGGCTCAGGGTCTGGCTACACCTTC
>.|.|TRBV24-1|TRBJ2-3
CATSDRHSTDTQYF
TGTGCCACCAGTGACCGACACAGCACAGATACGCAGTATTTT
>.|few|TRBV14|TRBJ1-2
CASSQHVQGYYGYTF
TGTGCCAGCAGCCAACACGTACAGGGTTACTATGGCTACACCTTC
>TRBD1|.|TRBV7-2|TRBJ1-2
CASSLGGPGQGMYGYTF
TGTGCCAGCAGCTTAGGTGGGCCGGGACAGGGGATGTATGGCTACACCTTC
>TRBD1|few|TRBV6-2/TRBV6-3|TRBJ2-7
CASSYLGQGYEQYF
TGTGCCAGCAGTTACCTCGGACAGGGCTACGAGCAGTACTTC
>.|.|TRBV18|TRBJ1-4
CASSRRANEKLFF
TGTGCCAGCTCACGCAGGGCTAATGAAAAACTGTTTTTT
>TRBD2|.|TRBV10-3|TRBJ2-2
CAISGSLLAGGNTGELFF
TGTGCCATCAGTGGATCTCTACTAGCGGGGGGGAACACCGGGGAGCTGTTTTTT
>TRBD2|.|TRBV4-2|TRBJ2-5
CASSQDGGLAGMETQYF
TGTGCCAGCAGCCAAGATGGGGGACTAGCGGGGATGGAGACCCAGTACTTC
>.|.|TRBV23-1|TRBJ1-2
CASSHSDSGF
TGCGCCAGCAGTCATTCTGACTCCGGCTTC
>TRBD2|.|TRBV18|TRBJ2-4
CASSPPGGTKNIQYF
TGTGCCAGCTCACCACCCGGGGGGACCAAAAACATTCAGTACTTC
>.|once|TRBV7-2|TRBJ2-2
CASSSSLLNTGELFF
TGTGCCAGCAGCTCAAGCCTATTGAACACCGGGGAGCTGTTTTTT